The 4 T cell receptor beta chains in this list originate from one sample, sequenced in a study of blood T cell repertoires in COVID-19. Assay used: immunoSEQ multiplex PCR; TCRdb lists only in-frame clones, some missing. This sample carries around 160,000 clones, roughly 81% of them seen once, and the ten largest clones take roughly 8.8%. Input material: peripheral blood. These receptors were collected from a human donor with acute or convalescent COVID-19. The donor label of this sample is uncertain.

The chain links TRBV4-1 to TRBJ2-1, with 11 bases aligning to TRBD2. The CDR3 loop spans 17 amino acids. In germline, CDR1 is MGHRA, CDR2 YSYEKL. Unmatched junction bases numbered 5, after V lost 4 bases and J lost 0 bases. Here the CDR3 DNA reads TGCGCCAGCAGCCGCGCAGGACTAGCGGGCTCCTACAATGAGCAGTTCTTC. It is translated as CASSRAGLAGSYNEQFF.

The DNA of the CDR3 is TGTGCCAGCAGGACATACAGGGGGTCTAATGAAAAACTGTTTTTT. Amino acids: CASRTYRGSNEKLFF. The chain is built from TRBV6-5 and TRBJ1-4, with 8 bases identical to TRBD1. The germline V gene has CDR1 MNHEY and CDR2 SVGAGI. The CDR3 loop spans 15 amino acids. The ends lost 6 bases at V and 3 bases at J; junction bases unmatched: 6.

The rearrangement uses TRBV7-9 and TRBJ2-2; perhaps TRBD1 as D (6 bases). Germline CDR1 is SEHNR and CDR2 is FQNEAQ (reference sequence). The CDR3 contains 15 residues. The ends were cut back, 4 bases at V and 0 bases at J, with 9 bases in the middle. In nucleotides, the CDR3 is TGTGCCAGCAGCTCGGGACAAACGAACACCGGGGAGCTGTTTTTT. Translation: CASSSGQTNTGELFF.

The genes are TRBV5-1 and TRBJ2-5, with TRBD1 as a possible D gene (5 bases). The V end lost 2 bases, the J end lost 1 base, and 18 bases lay between the germline ends. This CDR3 has 17 residues. From germline, CDR1 is SGHRS and CDR2 YFSETQ. The CDR3 sequence: CASSFSTTENFQETQYF. DNA for the CDR3: TGCGCCAGCAGCTTTTCAACGACAGAAAATTTCCAAGAGACCCAGTACTTC. Complete variable domain (other parts from reference TRBV5-1 and TRBJ2-5): KAGVTQTPRYLIKTRGQQVTLSCSPISGHRSVSWYQQTPGQGLQFLFEYFSETQRNKGNFPGRFSGRQFSNSRSEMNVSTLELGDSALYLCASSFSTTENFQETQYFGPGTRLLVL.